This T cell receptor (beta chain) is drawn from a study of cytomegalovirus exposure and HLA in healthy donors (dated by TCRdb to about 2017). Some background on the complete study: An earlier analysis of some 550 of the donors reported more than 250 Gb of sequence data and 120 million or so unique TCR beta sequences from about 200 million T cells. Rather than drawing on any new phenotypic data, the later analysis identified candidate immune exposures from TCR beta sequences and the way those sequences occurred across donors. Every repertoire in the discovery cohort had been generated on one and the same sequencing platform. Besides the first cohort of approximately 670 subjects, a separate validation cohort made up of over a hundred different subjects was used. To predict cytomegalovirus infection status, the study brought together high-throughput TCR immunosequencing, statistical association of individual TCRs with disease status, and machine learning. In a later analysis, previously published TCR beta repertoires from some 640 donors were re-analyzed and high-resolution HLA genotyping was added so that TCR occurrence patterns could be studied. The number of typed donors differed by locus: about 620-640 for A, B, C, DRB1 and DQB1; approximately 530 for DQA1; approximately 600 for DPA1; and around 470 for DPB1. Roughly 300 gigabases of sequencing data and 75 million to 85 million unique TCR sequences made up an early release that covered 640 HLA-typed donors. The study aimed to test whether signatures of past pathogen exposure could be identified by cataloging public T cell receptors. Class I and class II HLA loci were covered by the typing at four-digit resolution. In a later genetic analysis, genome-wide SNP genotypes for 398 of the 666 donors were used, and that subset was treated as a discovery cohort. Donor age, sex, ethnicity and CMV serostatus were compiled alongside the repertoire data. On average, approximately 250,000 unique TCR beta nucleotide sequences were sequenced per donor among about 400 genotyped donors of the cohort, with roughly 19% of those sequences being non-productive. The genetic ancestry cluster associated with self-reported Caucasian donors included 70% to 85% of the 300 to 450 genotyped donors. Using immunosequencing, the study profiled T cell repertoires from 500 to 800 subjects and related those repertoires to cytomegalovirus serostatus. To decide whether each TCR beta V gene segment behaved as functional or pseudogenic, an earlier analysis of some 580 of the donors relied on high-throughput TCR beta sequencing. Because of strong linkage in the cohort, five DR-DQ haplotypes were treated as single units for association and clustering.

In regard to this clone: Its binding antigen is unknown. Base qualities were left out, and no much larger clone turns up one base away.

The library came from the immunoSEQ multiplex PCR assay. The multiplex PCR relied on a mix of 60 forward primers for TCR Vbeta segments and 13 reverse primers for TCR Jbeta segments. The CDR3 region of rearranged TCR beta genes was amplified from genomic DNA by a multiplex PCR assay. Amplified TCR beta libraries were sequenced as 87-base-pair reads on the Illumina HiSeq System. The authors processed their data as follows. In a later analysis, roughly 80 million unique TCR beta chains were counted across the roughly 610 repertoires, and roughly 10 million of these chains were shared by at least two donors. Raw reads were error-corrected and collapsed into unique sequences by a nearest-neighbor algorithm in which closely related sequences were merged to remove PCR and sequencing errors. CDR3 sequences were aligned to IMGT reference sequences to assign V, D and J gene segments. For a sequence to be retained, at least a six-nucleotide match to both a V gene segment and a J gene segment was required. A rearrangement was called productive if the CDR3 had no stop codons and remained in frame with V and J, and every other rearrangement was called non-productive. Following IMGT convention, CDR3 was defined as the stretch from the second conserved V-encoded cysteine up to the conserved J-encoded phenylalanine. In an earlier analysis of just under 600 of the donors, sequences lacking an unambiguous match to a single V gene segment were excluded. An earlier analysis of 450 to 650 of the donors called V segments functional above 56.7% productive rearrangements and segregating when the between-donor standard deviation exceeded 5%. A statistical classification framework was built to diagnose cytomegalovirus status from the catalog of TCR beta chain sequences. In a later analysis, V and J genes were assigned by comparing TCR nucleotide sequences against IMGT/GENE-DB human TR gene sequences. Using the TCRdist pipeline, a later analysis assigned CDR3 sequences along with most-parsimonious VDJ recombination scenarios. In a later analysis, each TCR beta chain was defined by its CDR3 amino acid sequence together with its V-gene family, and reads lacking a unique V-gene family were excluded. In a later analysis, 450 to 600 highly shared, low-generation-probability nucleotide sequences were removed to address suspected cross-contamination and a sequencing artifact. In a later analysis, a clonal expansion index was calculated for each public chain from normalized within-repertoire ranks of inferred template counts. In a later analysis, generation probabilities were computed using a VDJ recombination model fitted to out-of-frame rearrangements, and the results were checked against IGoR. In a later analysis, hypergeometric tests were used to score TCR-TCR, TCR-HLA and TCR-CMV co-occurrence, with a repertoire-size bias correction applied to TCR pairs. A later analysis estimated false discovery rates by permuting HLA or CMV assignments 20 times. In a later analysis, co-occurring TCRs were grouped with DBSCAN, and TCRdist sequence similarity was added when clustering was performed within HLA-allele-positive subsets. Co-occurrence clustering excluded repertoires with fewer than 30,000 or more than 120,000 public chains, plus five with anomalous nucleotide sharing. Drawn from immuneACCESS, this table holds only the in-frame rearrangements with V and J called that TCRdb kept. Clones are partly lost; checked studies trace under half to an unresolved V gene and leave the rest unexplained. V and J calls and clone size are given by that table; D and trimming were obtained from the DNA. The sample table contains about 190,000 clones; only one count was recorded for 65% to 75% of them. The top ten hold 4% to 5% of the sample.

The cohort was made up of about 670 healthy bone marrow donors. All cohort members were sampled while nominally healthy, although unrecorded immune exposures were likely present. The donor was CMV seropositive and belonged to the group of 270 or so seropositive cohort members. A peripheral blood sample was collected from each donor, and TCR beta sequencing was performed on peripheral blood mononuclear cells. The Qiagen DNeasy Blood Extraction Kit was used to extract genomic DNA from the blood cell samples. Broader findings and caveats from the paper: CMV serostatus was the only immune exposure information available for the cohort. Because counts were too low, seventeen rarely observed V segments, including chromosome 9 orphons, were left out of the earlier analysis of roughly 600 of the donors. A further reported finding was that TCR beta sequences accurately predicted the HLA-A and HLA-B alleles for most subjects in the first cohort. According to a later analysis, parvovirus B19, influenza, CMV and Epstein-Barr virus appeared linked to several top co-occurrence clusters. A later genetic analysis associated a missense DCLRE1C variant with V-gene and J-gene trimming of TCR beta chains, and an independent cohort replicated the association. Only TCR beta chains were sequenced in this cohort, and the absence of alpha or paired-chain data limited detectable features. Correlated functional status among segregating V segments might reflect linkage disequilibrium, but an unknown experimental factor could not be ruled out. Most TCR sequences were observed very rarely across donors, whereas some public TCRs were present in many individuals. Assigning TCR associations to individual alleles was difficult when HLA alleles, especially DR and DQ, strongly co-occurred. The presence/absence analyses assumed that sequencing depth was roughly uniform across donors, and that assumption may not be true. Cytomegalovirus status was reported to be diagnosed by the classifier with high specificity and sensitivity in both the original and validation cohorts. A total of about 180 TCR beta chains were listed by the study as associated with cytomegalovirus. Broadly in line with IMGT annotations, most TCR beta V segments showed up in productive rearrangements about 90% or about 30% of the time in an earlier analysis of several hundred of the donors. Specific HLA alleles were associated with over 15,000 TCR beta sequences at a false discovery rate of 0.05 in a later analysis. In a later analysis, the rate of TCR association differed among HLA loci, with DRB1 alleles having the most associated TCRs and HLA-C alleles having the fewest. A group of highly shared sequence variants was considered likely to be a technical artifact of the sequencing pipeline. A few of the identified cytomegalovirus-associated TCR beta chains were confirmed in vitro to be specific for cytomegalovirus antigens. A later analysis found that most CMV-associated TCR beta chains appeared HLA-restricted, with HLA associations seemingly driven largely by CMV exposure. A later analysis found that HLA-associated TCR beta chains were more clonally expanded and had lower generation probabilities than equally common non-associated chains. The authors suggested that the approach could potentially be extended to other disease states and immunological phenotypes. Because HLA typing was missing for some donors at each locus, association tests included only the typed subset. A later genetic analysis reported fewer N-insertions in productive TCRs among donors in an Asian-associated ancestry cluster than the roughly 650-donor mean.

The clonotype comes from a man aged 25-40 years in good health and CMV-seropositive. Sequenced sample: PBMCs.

CDR3 sequence: CASSFRTSGSYEQYF. The bases read TGTGCCAGCAGCTTTCGGACTAGCGGGAGTTACGAGCAGTACTTC. This sequence uses TRBV7-2 and TRBJ2-7; 13 central nucleotides agree with TRBD2. The germline V gene gives CDR1 as SGHTA and CDR2 as FQGNSA. Trimming leaves V shorter by 3 bases and J shorter by 4 bases, with the junction holding 3 bases beyond the gene matches. The CDR3, cysteine through phenylalanine, is 15 amino acids long. The kept DNA is CDR3 alone, 45 bases in frame from the first base.